The subject of this entry is one T cell receptor (beta chain). Its antigen is unknown. The CDR3 totals 12 residues. Trimming took off 5 bases at V and 5 bases at J, with 9 bases between the two ends. CDR1 is SNHLY and CDR2 is FYNNEI in the germline V gene. The data were obtained in a study of T cell responses to AZD1222 COVID-19 vaccine. Study findings and constraints: Spike-specific TCR repertoires showed rising breadth and depth after two AZD1222 doses.

TCRdb's table, derived via immunoSEQ multiplex PCR, lists solely in-frame clones and lacks some. The repertoire holds around 28,000 clones, with around 80% as singletons. This material consisted of peripheral blood, taken on day 0 of AZD1222 vaccination. The clonotype originates from an adult in good health. This chain links TRBV2 with TRBJ2-5; no reliable D call. CDR3: CASSRVGETQYF. CDR3 nucleotide sequence: TGTGCCAGCAGTAGGGTCGGGGAGACCCAGTACTTC.